This T cell receptor (beta chain) was profiled in a study of shared clonotypes between healthy human individuals. Study-wide results and limits: Compared with memory subsets, naive subsets generally had larger estimated richness.

The germline gives CDR1 GTSNPN, CDR2 SVGIG (reference sequence). Trimming stripped 0 bases from V and 7 bases from J, with 10 bases between. The CDR3 has 13 residues. On this clone itself: Its antigen is unidentified.

This table comes from immunoSEQ multiplex PCR, and its TCRdb copy is limited to in-frame clones, with some not included. The table has approximately 530,000 clones, 95% to 97% seen once. This sequence was found in a woman between 25 and 40 years old in good health. Sequencing was carried out using naive CD4+ T cells sorted from blood. Subset given: CD45RA+ positively selected. This chain uses TRBV30 with TRBJ1-5; D gene unclear. Here the CDR3 reads CAWSVGWSQPQHF. The CDR3 DNA follows: TGTGCCTGGAGTGTTGGCTGGAGCCAGCCCCAGCATTTT.